This TCR beta chain was captured by sequencing in a study of CD8 T cells in ankylosing spondylitis. Study-wide results and limits: Past studies reported some motif variants in reactive arthritis synovial fluid and blood. A TCR beta motif of several highly homologous variants appeared characteristic of ankylosing spondylitis blood.

MiXCR was run by TCRdb on the 5' RACE reads, yielding one entry per CDR3 protein. Here the sample spans around 130,000 distinct CDR3 sequences, around 7% being singletons. V gave up 6 bases and J gave up 4 bases, with 18 bases separating them. The length of the CDR3 is 15 residues. Germline values: CDR1 DFQATT, CDR2 SNEGSKA (reference sequence). This clonotype was counted many times. Its antigen is as yet unknown. The chain employs TRBV20-1 and TRBJ1-4; D gene unclear. The TCR originated in a male donor with ankylosing spondylitis or in good health (not recorded which). Sequenced material: blood, either unsorted or a sorted T cell fraction (not recorded which). CDR3 protein: CSARPRHLNNEKLFF. CDR3 nucleotides: TGCAGTGCCCGCCCCAGGCACCTAAATAATGAAAAACTGTTTTTT.